This T cell receptor (beta chain) was identified during a study of cytomegalovirus exposure and HLA in healthy donors. Study-wide results and limits: Later analysis identified a missense DCLRE1C variant that was linked to TCR beta V- and J-gene trimming. A later analysis found TCR association rates differed by HLA locus, highest for DRB1 and lowest for HLA-C.

The PCR made use of 60 Vbeta and 13 Jbeta primers. Sequenced by immunoSEQ multiplex PCR; TCRdb stores in-frame clones only, minus some. The sample yields under 120,000 clones, about 83% seen once. With respect to this clone: The antigen remains unidentified.

The sequenced sample consisted of PBMCs. The receptor was derived from a female donor in good health and CMV-seropositive.

In nucleotides, the CDR3 is TGTGCCAGCAGCGTAGATCTAGCGGGGGGAAGAGAGACCCAGTACTTC. It codes for CASSVDLAGGRETQYF. The chain carries TRBV9 and TRBJ2-5; 11 positions match TRBD2. Looked up from germline, CDR1 is SGDLS and CDR2 is YYNGEE. The CDR3 covers 16 residues. V gave up 0 bases and J gave up 4 bases; unmatched junction bases: 5. The full variable domain, its missing parts supplied by reference TRBV9 and TRBJ2-5, is DSGVTQTPKHLITATGQRVTLRCSPRSGDLSVYWYQQSLDQGLQFLIQYYNGEERAKGNILERFSAQQFPDLHSELNLSSLELGDSALYFCASSVDLAGGRETQYFGPGTRLLVL.